The T cell receptor beta chain under discussion was sequenced for a study of T cell changes during pregnancy in multiple sclerosis. Assay used: immunoSEQ multiplex PCR; TCRdb lists only in-frame clones, some missing. The sample yields about 87,000 clones, 93% seen once. The sequence was obtained from a female donor in good health, enrolled as a control in a pregnancy study. The material was peripheral blood, obtained in the third trimester of pregnancy.

CDR3 nucleotides: TGTGCCAGCAGCGCGGGCTCCGGGACAGGAATCTACAATGAGCAGTTCTTC. Its protein product is CASSAGSGTGIYNEQFF. The gene calls are TRBV9 and TRBJ2-1; TRBD1 matches at 8 bases. CDR3 length equals 17 residues. With 3 bases clipped from V and 3 bases from J, the junction kept 11 bases outside the gene matches. The germline CDR1 and CDR2 sequences are SGDLS and YYNGEE. Combining the CDR3 with reference TRBV9 and TRBJ2-1 gives the whole variable domain DSGVTQTPKHLITATGQRVTLRCSPRSGDLSVYWYQQSLDQGLQFLIQYYNGEERAKGNILERFSAQQFPDLHSELNLSSLELGDSALYFCASSAGSGTGIYNEQFFGPGTRLTVL.